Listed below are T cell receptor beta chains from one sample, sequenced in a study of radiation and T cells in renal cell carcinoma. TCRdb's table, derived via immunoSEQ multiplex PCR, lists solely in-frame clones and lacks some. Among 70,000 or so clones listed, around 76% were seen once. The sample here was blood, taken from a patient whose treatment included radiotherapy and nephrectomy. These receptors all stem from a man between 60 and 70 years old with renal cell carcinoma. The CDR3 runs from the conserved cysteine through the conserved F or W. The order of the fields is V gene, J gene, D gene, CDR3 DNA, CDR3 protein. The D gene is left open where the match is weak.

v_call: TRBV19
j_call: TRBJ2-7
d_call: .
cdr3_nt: TGTGCCAGTAGCTCGACCTACGAGCAGTACTTC
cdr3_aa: CASSSTYEQYF

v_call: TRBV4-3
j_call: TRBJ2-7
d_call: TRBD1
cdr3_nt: TGCGCCAGCAGCCAAGTTGGGACAGGGCATGAGCAGTACTTC
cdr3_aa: CASSQVGTGHEQYF

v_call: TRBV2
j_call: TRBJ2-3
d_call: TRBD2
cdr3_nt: TGTGCCAGCAGTGAAATGGGACTAGGGGGCACAGATACGCAGTATTTT
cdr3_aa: CASSEMGLGGTDTQYF

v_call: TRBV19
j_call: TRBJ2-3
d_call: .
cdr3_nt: TGTGCCAGTAGTGTTAGTCGAGGCACAGATACGCAGTATTTT
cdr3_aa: CASSVSRGTDTQYF

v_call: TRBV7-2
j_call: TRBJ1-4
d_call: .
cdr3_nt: TGTGCCAGCAGAACGGGGCCGGCTAATGAAAAACTGTTTTTT
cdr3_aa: CASRTGPANEKLFF

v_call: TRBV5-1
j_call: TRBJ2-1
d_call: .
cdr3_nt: TGCGCCAGCAGCTTGGGGGACGGAACCAATGAGCAGTTCTTC
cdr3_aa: CASSLGDGTNEQFF

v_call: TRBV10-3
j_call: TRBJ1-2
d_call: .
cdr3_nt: TGTGCCATCAGTGGCGGACAGTCTAACTATGGCTACACCTTC
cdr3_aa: CAISGGQSNYGYTF

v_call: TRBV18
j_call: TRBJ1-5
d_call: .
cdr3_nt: TGTGCCAGCTCACCGACGGGCCCGTATCAGCCCCAGCATTTT
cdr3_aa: CASSPTGPYQPQHF

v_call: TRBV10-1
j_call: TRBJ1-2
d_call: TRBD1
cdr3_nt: TGCGGAGAGACAGGGAAGGGCTACACCTTC
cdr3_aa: CGETGKGYTF

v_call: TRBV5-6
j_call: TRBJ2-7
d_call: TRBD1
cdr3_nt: TGTGCCAGCAGCTTGGCCGGGACAGGGCGCCGCTACGAGCAGTACTTC
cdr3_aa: CASSLAGTGRRYEQYF